This T cell receptor (beta chain) was documented in a study of technical replicates of blood from a handful of donors. This table comes from immunoSEQ multiplex PCR, and its TCRdb copy is limited to in-frame clones, with some not included. The data hold under 35,000 clones, with approximately 90% observed a single time. The CDR3 spans 13 residues. Germline V CDR1 and CDR2: MGHRA, YSYEKL. Deletions cut 8 bases from V and 7 bases from J, with 17 bases between. This TCR was recovered from a human donor in good health. Some clones in this sample may be carry-over from other donors' samples. The sequenced sample consisted of PBMCs. The chain has TRBV4-1 and TRBJ1-2; the D gene is possibly TRBD1 (5 bases). DNA for the CDR3: TGCGCCAGCTCCGGGGGGAGAATGCGTGGCTACACCTTC. This sequence encodes CASSGGRMRGYTF.